Shown below are 9 T cell receptor beta chains from a single sample sequenced in a study of early T cells in non-severe SARS-CoV-2 infection. TCRdb recomputed calls from the 5' RACE reads with MiXCR, one row per CDR3 protein. The table has tens of thousands of distinct CDR3 sequences, 12% seen once. Sample: whole blood. These receptors were collected from an adult who was a healthcare worker with PCR-confirmed SARS-CoV-2 infection or an uninfected control (not recorded which).

At least ten counts were recorded for this clonotype. The chain employs TRBV9 and TRBJ1-4, with a weak D call TRBD1 (6 bases). Germline V gene data show CDR1 as SGDLS and CDR2 as YYNGEE. The CDR3 is 14 residues long. The V end was cut by 2 bases, the J end by 4 bases, with 9 bases between. CDR3: CASSVGRGNEKLFF. For the CDR3, the DNA is TGTGCCAGCAGCGTTGGCAGGGGTAATGAAAAACTGTTTTTT.

The chain uses TRBV11-2 and TRBJ1-6; D perhaps matches TRBD1 (6 bases). The V and J ends lost 5 bases and 11 bases respectively, with 13 bases between them. Germline CDR1 is SGHAT and CDR2 is FQNNGV. CDR3 size: 13 residues. The CDR3, as DNA: TGTGCCAGCAGCGCAGGACAGACGCCACCCCTCCACTTT. It encodes CASSAGQTPPLHF.

Ten or more counts support this clonotype. The V and J genes are TRBV10-3 and TRBJ1-1, with unresolved D. The germline V gene has CDR1 ENHRY and CDR2 SYGVKD. Trimming removed 4 bases at V and 10 bases at J, with 10 bases between. The CDR3 sequence is 11 residues long. The CDR3 protein is CAISVGQRAFF. In nucleotides, the CDR3 is TGTGCCATCAGTGTCGGCCAGAGAGCTTTCTTT.

This clonotype was seen ten or more times. V and J are TRBV18 and TRBJ1-1; D perhaps matches TRBD1 (5 bases). The CDR3 spans 15 residues. Germline V CDR1 and CDR2: KGHSH, LQKENI. V dropped 3 bases and J dropped 1 base, with 12 bases sitting between them. CDR3 sequence: CASSPDIRANTEAFF. The DNA for the CDR3 is TGTGCCAGCTCACCGGACATCAGGGCGAACACTGAAGCTTTCTTT.

This clonotype was observed many times. The CDR3 DNA sequence: TGTGCCAGCAGCTTAGGTGGGGTCGGCGGGGGGACCCAGTACTTC. This codes for CASSLGGVGGGTQYF. This chain connects TRBV7-2 to TRBJ2-5; TRBD2 aligns across 7 bases. This CDR3 region has 15 residues. The V gene end was trimmed by 1 base and the J gene end by 7 bases; junction bases not matched to a gene: 9. The germline V gene encodes CDR1 SGHTA and CDR2 FQGNSA.

The V call is TRBV5-6, the J call TRBJ1-3; D unclear. The CDR3 is 11 residues long. CDR1 is SGHDT and CDR2 is YYEEEE in the germline V gene. Trimming removed 2 bases at V and 4 bases at J, with 1 base between. The CDR3 coding sequence is TGTGCCAGCAGCTTCGGAAACACCATATATTTT. Residues: CASSFGNTIYF.

This clonotype was detected ten times or more. The chain has TRBV28 and TRBJ2-4; TRBD1 agrees at 10 bases. Trimming took 5 bases from V and 8 from J; bases not matched to a gene: 6. The CDR3 has 14 amino acids. Germline CDR1 reads MDHEN; CDR2 reads SYDVKM. In DNA form, the CDR3 reads TGTGCCAGCAGTCCTCCGGGACAGGGGCACATTCAGTACTTC. Translation gives CASSPPGQGHIQYF.

This clonotype was observed many times. The gene calls are TRBV11-2 and TRBJ2-1; 8 nucleotides agree with TRBD2. CDR1 is SGHAT, CDR2 FQNNGV, per germline. V shed 1 base and J 2 bases; nucleotides not matched to a gene: 1. CDR3 length: 15 residues. CDR3 DNA: TGTGCCAGCAGCTTAGTAGCGGGAACCTACAATGAGCAGTTCTTC. Residues: CASSLVAGTYNEQFF. Complete variable domain (other parts from reference TRBV11-2 and TRBJ2-1): EAGVAQSPRYKIIEKRQSVAFWCNPISGHATLYWYQQILGQGPKLLIQFQNNGVVDDSQLPKDRFSAERLKGVDSTLKIQPAKLEDSAVYLCASSLVAGTYNEQFFGPGTRLTVL.

V is TRBV29-1 and J is TRBJ1-1; 7 bases fit TRBD1. The CDR3 loop spans 13 amino acids. J gave up 3 bases and V 3 bases, and 4 bases lay outside the gene matches. The germline gives CDR1 SQVTM, CDR2 ANQGSEA. CDR3 residues: CSVDEDRDTEAFF. In DNA, the CDR3 is TGCAGCGTTGACGAAGACAGGGACACTGAAGCTTTCTTT.